Below, one T cell receptor (beta chain) is given with its context. Its antigen is as yet unknown. The CDR3 has 16 amino acids. Trimming shortened V by 2 bases and J by 0 bases, and 11 bases separated the two germline ends. CDR1 is SEHNR and CDR2 is FQNEAQ in the germline V gene (reference sequence). Measured with immunoSEQ multiplex PCR; TCRdb has only the in-frame clones, and not every one. Seen here are approximately 110,000 clones, approximately 89% observed once, and the top ten hold 35% to 55%. This sample is part of a study of T cell responses to AZD1222 COVID-19 vaccine. Study-level findings and limits: Among AZD1222 vaccinees, only 5 to 7 were seropositive at baseline. Mostly white British, mostly female donors; authors suggested clonal diversity may be underestimated.

Combined were second doses at about 4 or about 12 weeks. This clonotype was obtained from an adult who received the AZD1222 COVID-19 vaccine. The chain joins TRBV7-9 to TRBJ2-1; D not certain. Sequenced here: peripheral blood, sampled 28 days after the second AZD1222 dose. The CDR3 bases are TGTGCCAGCAGCTTACCTCGGGTTAGCTCCTACAATGAGCAGTTCTTC. This encodes CASSLPRVSSYNEQFF.